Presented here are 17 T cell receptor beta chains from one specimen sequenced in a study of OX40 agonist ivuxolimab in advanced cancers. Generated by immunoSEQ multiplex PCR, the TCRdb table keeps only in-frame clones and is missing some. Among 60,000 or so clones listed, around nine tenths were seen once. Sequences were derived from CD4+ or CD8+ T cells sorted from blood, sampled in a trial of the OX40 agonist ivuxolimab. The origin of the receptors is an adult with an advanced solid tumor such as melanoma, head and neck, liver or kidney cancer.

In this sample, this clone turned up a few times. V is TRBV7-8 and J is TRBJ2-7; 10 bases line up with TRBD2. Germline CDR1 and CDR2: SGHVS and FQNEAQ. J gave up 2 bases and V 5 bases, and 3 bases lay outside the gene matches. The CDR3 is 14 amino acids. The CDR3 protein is CASSATSGAYEQYF. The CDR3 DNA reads TGTGCCAGCAGCGCAACTAGCGGGGCCTACGAGCAGTACTTC.

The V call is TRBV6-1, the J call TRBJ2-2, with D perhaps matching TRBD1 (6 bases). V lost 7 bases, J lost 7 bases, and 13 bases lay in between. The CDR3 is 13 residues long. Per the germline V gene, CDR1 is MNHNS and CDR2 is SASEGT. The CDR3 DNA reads TGTGCCAGCACAGGGGTTCCGGGCGGGGAGCTGTTTTTT. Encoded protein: CASTGVPGGELFF.

The CDR3, as DNA: TGTGCCAGCAGCTTAGGCGGGGGGCAGTTCTTC. Translated: CASSLGGGQFF. The chain uses TRBV11-2 and TRBJ2-1; TRBD2 matches 7 bases. Germline trimming cut 1 base from V and 12 bases from J; bases unmatched to any gene: 0. CDR3 length: 11 residues. Germline loops: CDR1 SGHAT, CDR2 FQNNGV.

The CDR3 sequence: CASSRSGGRAYQETQYF. The CDR3 DNA reads as TGTGCCAGCAGTAGGAGCGGCGGGAGGGCGTACCAAGAGACCCAGTACTTC. This chain connects TRBV9 to TRBJ2-5, with 9 bases matching TRBD2. The V gene end was trimmed by 5 bases and the J gene end by 0 bases; junction bases not matched to a gene: 11. This CDR3 contains 17 residues. The germline V gene has CDR1 SGDLS and CDR2 YYNGEE.

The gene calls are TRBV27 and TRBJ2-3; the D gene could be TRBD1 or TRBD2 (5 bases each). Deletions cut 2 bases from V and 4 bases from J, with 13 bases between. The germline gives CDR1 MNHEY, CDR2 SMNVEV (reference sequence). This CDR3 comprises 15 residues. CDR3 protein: CASSLRAGSPDTQYF. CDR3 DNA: TGTGCCAGCAGTTTAAGAGCAGGGAGCCCAGATACGCAGTATTTT.

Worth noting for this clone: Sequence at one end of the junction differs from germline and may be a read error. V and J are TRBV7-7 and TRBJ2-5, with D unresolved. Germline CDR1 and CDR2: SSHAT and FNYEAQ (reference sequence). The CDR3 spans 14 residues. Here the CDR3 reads CASSLVGPGETQYF. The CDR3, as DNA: TGTGCTAGCAGCCTCGTTGGGCCCGGGGAGACCCAGTACTTC.

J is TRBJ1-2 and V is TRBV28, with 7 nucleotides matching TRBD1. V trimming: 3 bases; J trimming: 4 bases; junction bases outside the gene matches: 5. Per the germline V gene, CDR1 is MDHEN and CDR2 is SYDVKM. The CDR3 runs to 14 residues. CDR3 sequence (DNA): TGTGCCAGCAGTTTGGCAGGGGGGATCTATGGCTACACCTTC. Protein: CASSLAGGIYGYTF.

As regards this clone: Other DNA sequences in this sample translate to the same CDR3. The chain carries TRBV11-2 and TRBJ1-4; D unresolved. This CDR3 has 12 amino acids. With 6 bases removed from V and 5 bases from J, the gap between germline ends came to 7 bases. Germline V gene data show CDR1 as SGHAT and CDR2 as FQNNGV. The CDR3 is CASSTQNEKLFF. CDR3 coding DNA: TGTGCCAGCAGTACCCAGAATGAAAAACTGTTTTTT.

The CDR3 DNA follows: TGTGCCAGCAGAGGGGAGGGAATGAACACTGAAGCTTTCTTT. Protein: CASRGEGMNTEAFF. This chain uses TRBV25-1 with TRBJ1-1, with D maybe TRBD1 (5 bases). Germline V CDR1 and CDR2: MGHDK, SYGVNS. V lost 6 bases and J lost 0, with 11 bases in between. There are 14 residues in the CDR3.

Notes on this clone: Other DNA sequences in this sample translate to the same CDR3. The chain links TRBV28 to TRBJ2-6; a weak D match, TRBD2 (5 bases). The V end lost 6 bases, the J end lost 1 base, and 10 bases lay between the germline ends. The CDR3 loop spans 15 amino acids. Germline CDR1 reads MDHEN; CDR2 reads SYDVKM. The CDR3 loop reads CASSLRGSGANVLTF. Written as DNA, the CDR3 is TGTGCCAGCAGCCTCCGGGGATCTGGGGCCAACGTCCTGACTTTC.

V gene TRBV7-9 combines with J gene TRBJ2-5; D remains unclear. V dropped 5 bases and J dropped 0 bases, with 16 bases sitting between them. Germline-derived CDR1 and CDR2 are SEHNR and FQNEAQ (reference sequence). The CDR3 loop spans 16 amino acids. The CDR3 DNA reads TGTGCCAGCAGCCCGTGGCGAGGACCGTACCAAGAGACCCAGTACTTC. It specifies CASSPWRGPYQETQYF.

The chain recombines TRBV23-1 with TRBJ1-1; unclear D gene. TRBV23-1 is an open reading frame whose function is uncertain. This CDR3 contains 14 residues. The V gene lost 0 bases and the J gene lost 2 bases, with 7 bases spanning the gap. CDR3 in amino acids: CASSQSKANTEAFF. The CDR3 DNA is TGCGCCAGCAGTCAATCTAAGGCAAACACTGAAGCTTTCTTT.

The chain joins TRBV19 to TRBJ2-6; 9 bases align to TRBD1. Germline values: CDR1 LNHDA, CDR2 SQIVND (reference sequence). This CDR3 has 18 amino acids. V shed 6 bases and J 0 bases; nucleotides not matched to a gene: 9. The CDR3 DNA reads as TGTGCCAGTAGAGATTGGGACAGGGTGCTCTCTGGGGCCAACGTCCTGACTTTC. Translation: CASRDWDRVLSGANVLTF.

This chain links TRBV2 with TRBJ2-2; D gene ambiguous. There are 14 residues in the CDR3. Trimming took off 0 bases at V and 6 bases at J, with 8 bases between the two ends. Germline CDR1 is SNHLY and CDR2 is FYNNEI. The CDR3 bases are TGTGCCAGCAGTGAAGCTATAAGCTCCGGGGAGCTGTTTTTT. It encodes CASSEAISSGELFF. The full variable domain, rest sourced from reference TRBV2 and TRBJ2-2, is EPEVTQTPSHQVTQMGQEVILRCVPISNHLYFYWYRQILGQKVEFLVSFYNNEISEKSEIFDDQFSVERPDGSNFTLKIRSTKLEDSAMYFCASSEAISSGELFFGEGSRLTVL.

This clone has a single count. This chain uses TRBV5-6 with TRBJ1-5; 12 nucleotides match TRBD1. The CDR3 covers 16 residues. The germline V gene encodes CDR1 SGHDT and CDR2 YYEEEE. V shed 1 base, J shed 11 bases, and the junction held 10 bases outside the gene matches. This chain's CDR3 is CASSLFGGQGAVAQHF. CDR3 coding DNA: TGTGCCAGCAGCTTGTTTGGGGGACAGGGGGCGGTGGCCCAGCATTTT.

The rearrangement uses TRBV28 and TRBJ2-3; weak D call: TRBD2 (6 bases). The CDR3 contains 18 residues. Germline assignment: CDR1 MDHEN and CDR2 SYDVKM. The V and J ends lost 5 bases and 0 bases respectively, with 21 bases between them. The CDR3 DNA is TGTGCCAGCAGTCCATGGGTGGGGAAGGGGACTAGCACAGATACGCAGTATTTT. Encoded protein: CASSPWVGKGTSTDTQYF.

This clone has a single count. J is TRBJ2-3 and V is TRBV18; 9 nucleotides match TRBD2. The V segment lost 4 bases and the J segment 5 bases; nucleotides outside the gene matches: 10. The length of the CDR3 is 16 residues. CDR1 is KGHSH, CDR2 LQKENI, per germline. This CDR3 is CASSLSARGGGDTQYF. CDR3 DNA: TGTGCCAGCTCACTATCGGCGCGGGGGGGAGGAGATACGCAGTATTTT.